The source of this TCR beta chain is a study of T cell clonality in common variable immunodeficiency. The data were produced by immunoSEQ multiplex PCR, yet TCRdb's version contains in-frame clones alone and is incomplete. Recorded here are tens of thousands of clones, none singletons. The study's findings and limits: Fewer deletions and N-nucleotide insertions were reportedly seen in common variable immunodeficiency TCR beta sequences. Patient heterogeneity in the CVID cohort limited correlations between repertoire features and clinical complications. CVID subjects shared fewer TCRbeta clones than healthy controls did.

For this clone: Its antigen is unknown.

Sequenced: peripheral blood mononuclear cells. The receptor's source is a person between 18 and 75 years old in good health.

The CDR3 bases that were read are TGTGCCAGCAGCCCCCTGGCCCAAGAGACC. Protein: CASSPLAQET. The entire CDR3 protein reads CASSPLAQETQYF. The V gene is TRBV7-9, the J gene TRBJ2-5; D ambiguous. The read ends 3 residues early relative to the CDR3; the germline J gene fills the gap. The germline V and J ends were trimmed by 5 bases and 1 base, with 8 bases remaining between them. The CDR3 totals 13 residues. Germline V gives CDR1 SEHNR, CDR2 FQNEAQ (reference sequence).